The 15 T cell receptor beta chains given below trace back to one sample, sequenced in a study of cytomegalovirus exposure and HLA in healthy donors. Amplification used 60 Vbeta primers and 13 Jbeta primers. Clones were sequenced by immunoSEQ multiplex PCR, and TCRdb holds only the in-frame ones, with some missing. The table counts about 84,000 clones; about 0.5% lies in the top ten. What was sequenced was PBMCs. The receptors derive from a man in his fifties or sixties in good health and CMV-seronegative.

The rearrangement uses TRBV5-1 and TRBJ2-3; 7 bases map to TRBD1. The CDR3 runs 15 residues. Germline CDR1 reads SGHRS; CDR2 reads YFSETQ. V gave up 7 bases and J gave up 2 bases; unmatched junction bases: 10. DNA of the CDR3: TGCGCCAGCTGCTACGGGACAGTTTCCACAGATACGCAGTATTTT. Protein product: CASCYGTVSTDTQYF.

CDR3 DNA: TGTGCCAGCAGCTTACGCCCGGACAGGTGGACCAATGAGCAGTTCTTC. Translating it yields CASSLRPDRWTNEQFF. The chain joins TRBV7-3 to TRBJ2-1; TRBD1 agrees at 7 bases. J lost 6 bases, V lost 2 bases, and 10 bases had no gene match. Germline loops: CDR1 SGHTA, CDR2 FQGTGA. The CDR3 spans 16 residues. The full variable domain, its missing parts supplied by reference TRBV7-3 and TRBJ2-1, is GAGVSQTPSNKVTEKGKYVELRCDPISGHTALYWYRQSLGQGPEFLIYFQGTGAADDSGLPNDRFFAVRPEGSVSTLKIQRTERGDSAVYLCASSLRPDRWTNEQFFGPGTRLTVL.

The rearrangement uses TRBV10-3 and TRBJ2-2, with D maybe TRBD1 (5 bases). There are 15 residues in the CDR3. The germline CDR1 and CDR2 sequences are ENHRY and SYGVKD. Trimming pared 0 bases from V and 4 bases from J, leaving 9 bases between. The CDR3 DNA follows: TGTGCCATCAGTGAGTCACCAGGGCTCACCGGGGAGCTGTTTTTT. Translated: CAISESPGLTGELFF.

In the case of this clone: At one of its ends the junction is not consistent with the germline gene, which may arise from a read error. The gene calls are TRBV7-9 and TRBJ1-2; 8 bases fit TRBD1. Germline V gives CDR1 SEHNR, CDR2 FQNEAQ (reference sequence). The CDR3 contains 14 residues. CDR3 sequence (DNA): TGTGCCGGCAGTCCCCAGGGGGCTTACTATGGCTACACCTTC. Encoded protein: CAGSPQGAYYGYTF.

The V call is TRBV7-2, the J call TRBJ1-2; 9 bases fit TRBD1. V trimming: 1 base; J trimming: 7 bases; junction bases outside the gene matches: 4. Germline CDR1 reads SGHTA; CDR2 reads FQGNSA. CDR3 size: 14 residues. The DNA for the CDR3 is TGTGCCAGCAGCTTAGGGGGGACAGGGAGTGGCTACACCTTC. Translated, it gives CASSLGGTGSGYTF.

The chain couples TRBV29-1 to TRBJ2-5; the match to TRBD1 covers 8 bases. Looked up from germline, CDR1 is SQVTM and CDR2 is ANQGSEA. The CDR3 is 13 residues long. Unmatched junction bases numbered 8, after V lost 7 bases and J lost 4 bases. The CDR3 protein is CSAGGTGGETQYF. The CDR3 DNA reads TGCAGCGCTGGGGGTACAGGGGGAGAGACCCAGTACTTC.

The chain recombines TRBV10-3 with TRBJ1-1; no clear D. CDR1 is ENHRY, CDR2 SYGVKD, per germline. V lost 2 bases and J 4 bases, leaving 14 bases between the germline ends. The length of the CDR3 is 15 residues. This chain's CDR3 is CAISEGWAAGTEAFF. CDR3 DNA: TGTGCCATCAGTGAGGGCTGGGCGGCGGGCACTGAAGCTTTCTTT.

V gene TRBV19 combines with J gene TRBJ1-4; D is ambiguous. CDR1 and CDR2 (germline): LNHDA, SQIVND (reference sequence). V gave up 2 bases and J gave up 8 bases, with 12 bases separating them. This CDR3 has 14 amino acids. CDR3 region: CASSINGGREKLFF. CDR3 nucleotide sequence: TGTGCCAGTAGTATAAACGGAGGACGGGAAAAACTGTTTTTT.

The gene calls are TRBV4-1 and TRBJ1-1, with TRBD1 matching 8 bases. Germline V gene lookup returns CDR1 MGHRA and CDR2 YSYEKL. Trimming at V came to 5 bases and at J to 4 bases, leaving 12 bases not matched to a gene. The CDR3 covers 16 residues. For the CDR3, the DNA is TGCGCCAGCAGCACATATCAGGGGGCCGTGGGCACTGAAGCTTTCTTT. It yields the protein CASSTYQGAVGTEAFF.

The chain recombines TRBV9 with TRBJ2-3, with no clear D. This CDR3 has 14 residues. Per the germline V gene, CDR1 is SGDLS and CDR2 is YYNGEE. V lost 1 base and J 2 bases, leaving 8 bases between the germline ends. CDR3 coding DNA: TGTGCCAGCAGCGTATCCCCCCTCACAGATACGCAGTATTTT. Amino acid sequence: CASSVSPLTDTQYF.

V is TRBV5-1 and J is TRBJ2-5; no clear D. CDR3 size: 13 residues. V lost 6 bases and J 0 bases, leaving 9 bases between the germline ends. The V gene's germline CDR1 is SGHRS and CDR2 YFSETQ. DNA of the CDR3: TGCGCCAGCACCCGAACGGACCAAGAGACCCAGTACTTC. Residues: CASTRTDQETQYF.

Note on this clone: At one end, the junction sequence differs from germline, possibly due to a read error. The chain links TRBV7-7 to TRBJ2-1; 8 bases map to TRBD1. CDR1 and CDR2 from the germline V gene are SSHAT and FNYEAQ (reference sequence). The CDR3 is made up of 17 amino acids. CDR3 nucleotides: TGTGCTAGCAGCTTATTAGTCAGTGGACAGGGCGGTAATGAGCAGTTCTTC. Protein: CASSLLVSGQGGNEQFF. Based on the CDR3 plus reference TRBV7-7 and TRBJ2-1, the full variable domain is GAGVSQSPRYKVTKRGQDVTLRCDPISSHATLYWYQQALGQGPEFLTYFNYEAQPDKSGLPSDRFSAERPEGSISTLTIQRTEQRDSAMYRCASSLLVSGQGGNEQFFGPGTRLTVL.

The CDR3: CASSEARRDSHPYEQYF. The CDR3, as DNA: TGTGCCAGCAGTGAAGCGCGAAGGGACAGCCATCCCTACGAGCAGTACTTC. The chain links TRBV2 to TRBJ2-7; TRBD1 matches at 7 bases. The ends lost 0 bases at V and 2 bases at J; junction bases unmatched: 10. This CDR3 is 17 amino acids long. Germline loops: CDR1 SNHLY, CDR2 FYNNEI. Looking up the rest from reference TRBV2 and TRBJ2-7 gives the full variable domain: EPEVTQTPSHQVTQMGQEVILRCVPISNHLYFYWYRQILGQKVEFLVSFYNNEISEKSEIFDDQFSVERPDGSNFTLKIRSTKLEDSAMYFCASSEARRDSHPYEQYFGPGTRLTVT.

The genes are TRBV5-1 and TRBJ1-2, with 10 bases matching TRBD1. This CDR3 contains 14 residues. Losses at the gene ends were 4 bases for V and 8 bases for J; bases not matched to a gene: 8. Germline CDR1 and CDR2: SGHRS and YFSETQ. CDR3 coding DNA: TGCGCCAGCAGCCCTTTGACAGGGGGCCACGGCTACACCTTC. This codes for CASSPLTGGHGYTF.

The chain carries TRBV30 and TRBJ1-1, with 7 bases that match TRBD1. CDR3 size: 12 residues. Germline CDR1 GTSNPN, CDR2 SVGIG (reference sequence). Germline trimming cut 3 bases from V and 6 bases from J; bases unmatched to any gene: 4. The CDR3 DNA follows: TGTGCCTGGAGCGTGGGACAGCCTGAAGCTTTCTTT. Protein sequence: CAWSVGQPEAFF.